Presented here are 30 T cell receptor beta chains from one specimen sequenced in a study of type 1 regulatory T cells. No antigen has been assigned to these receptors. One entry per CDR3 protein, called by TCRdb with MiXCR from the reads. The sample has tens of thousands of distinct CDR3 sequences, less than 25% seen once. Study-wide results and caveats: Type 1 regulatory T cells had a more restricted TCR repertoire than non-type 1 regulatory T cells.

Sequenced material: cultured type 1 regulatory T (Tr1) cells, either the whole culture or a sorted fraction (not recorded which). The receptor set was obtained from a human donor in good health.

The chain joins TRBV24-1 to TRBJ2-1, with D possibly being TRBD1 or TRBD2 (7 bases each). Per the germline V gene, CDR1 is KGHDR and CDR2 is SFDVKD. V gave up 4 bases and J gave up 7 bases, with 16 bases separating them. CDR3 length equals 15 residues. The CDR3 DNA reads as TGTGCCACCAGTGAATCAGGGGGACTAACTAATGAGCAGTTCTTC. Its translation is CATSESGGLTNEQFF.

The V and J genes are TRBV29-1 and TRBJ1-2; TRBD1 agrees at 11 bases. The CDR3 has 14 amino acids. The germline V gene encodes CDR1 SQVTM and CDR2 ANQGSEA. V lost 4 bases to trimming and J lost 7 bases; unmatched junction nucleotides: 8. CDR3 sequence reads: CSVGSGDRGIGYTF. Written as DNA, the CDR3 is TGCAGCGTTGGAAGCGGGGACAGGGGGATTGGCTACACCTTC.

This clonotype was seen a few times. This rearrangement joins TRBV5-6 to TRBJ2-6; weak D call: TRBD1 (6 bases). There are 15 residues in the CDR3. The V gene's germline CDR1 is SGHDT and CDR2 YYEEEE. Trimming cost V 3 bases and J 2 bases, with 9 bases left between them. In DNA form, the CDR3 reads TGTGCCAGCAGCTCAACAGGGACTGGGGCCAACGTCCTGACTTTC. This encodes CASSSTGTGANVLTF.

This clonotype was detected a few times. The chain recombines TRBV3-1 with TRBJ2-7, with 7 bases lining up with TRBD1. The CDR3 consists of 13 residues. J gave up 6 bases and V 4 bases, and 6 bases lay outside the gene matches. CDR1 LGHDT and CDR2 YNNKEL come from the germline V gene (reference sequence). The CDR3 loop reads CASSLNRGVEQYF. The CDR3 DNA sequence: TGTGCCAGCAGCCTGAACAGGGGAGTCGAGCAGTACTTC.

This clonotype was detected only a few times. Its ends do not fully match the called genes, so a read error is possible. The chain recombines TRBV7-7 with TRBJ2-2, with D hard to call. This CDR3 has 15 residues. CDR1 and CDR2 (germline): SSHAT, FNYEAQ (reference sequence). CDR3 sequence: CASSLGPAGTGELFF. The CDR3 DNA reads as TGTGCTAGCAGCCTAGGTCCAGCCGGCACCGGGGAGCTGTTTTTT.

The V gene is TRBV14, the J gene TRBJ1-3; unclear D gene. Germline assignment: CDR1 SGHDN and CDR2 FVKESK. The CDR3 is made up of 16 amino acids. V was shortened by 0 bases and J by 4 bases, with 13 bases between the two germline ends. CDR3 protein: CASSQELWRIGNTIYF. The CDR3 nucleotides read TGTGCCAGCAGCCAAGAATTGTGGCGGATAGGAAACACCATATATTTT.

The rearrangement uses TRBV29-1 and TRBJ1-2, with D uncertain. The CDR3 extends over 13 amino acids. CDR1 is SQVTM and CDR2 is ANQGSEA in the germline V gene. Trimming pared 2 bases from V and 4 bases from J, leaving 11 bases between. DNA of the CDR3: TGCAGCGTTGAAAAGGCTGCCGGCTATGGCTACACCTTC. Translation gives CSVEKAAGYGYTF.

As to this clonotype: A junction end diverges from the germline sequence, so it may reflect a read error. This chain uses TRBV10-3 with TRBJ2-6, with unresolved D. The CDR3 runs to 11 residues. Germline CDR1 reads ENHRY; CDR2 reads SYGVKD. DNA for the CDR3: TGTGCCATCTCTCGGGCCAACGTCCTGACTTTC. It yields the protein CAISRANVLTF.

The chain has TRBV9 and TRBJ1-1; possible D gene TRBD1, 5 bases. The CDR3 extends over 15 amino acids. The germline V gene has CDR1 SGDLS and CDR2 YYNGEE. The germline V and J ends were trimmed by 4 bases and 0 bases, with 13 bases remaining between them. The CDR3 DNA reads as TGTGCCAGCAGCTATGGGGAGGACATGAACACTGAAGCTTTCTTT. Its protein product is CASSYGEDMNTEAFF. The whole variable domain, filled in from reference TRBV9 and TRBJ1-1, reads DSGVTQTPKHLITATGQRVTLRCSPRSGDLSVYWYQQSLDQGLQFLIQYYNGEERAKGNILERFSAQQFPDLHSELNLSSLELGDSALYFCASSYGEDMNTEAFFGQGTRLTVV.

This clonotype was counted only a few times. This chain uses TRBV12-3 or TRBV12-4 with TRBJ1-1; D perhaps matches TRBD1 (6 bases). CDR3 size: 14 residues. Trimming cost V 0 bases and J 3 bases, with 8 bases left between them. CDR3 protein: CASSLAAGDTEAFF. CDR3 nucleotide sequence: TGTGCCAGCAGTTTAGCGGCAGGGGACACTGAAGCTTTCTTT.

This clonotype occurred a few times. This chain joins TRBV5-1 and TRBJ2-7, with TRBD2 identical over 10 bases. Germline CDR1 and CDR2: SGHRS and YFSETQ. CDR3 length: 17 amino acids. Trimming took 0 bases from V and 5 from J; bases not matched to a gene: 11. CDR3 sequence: CASSLAPGSGRWNEQYF. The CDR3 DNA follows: TGCGCCAGCAGCTTGGCCCCGGGTAGCGGGAGGTGGAACGAGCAGTACTTC.

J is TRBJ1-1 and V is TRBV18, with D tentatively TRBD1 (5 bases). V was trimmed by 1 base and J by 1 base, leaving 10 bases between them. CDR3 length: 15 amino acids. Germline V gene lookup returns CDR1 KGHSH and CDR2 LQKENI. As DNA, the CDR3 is TGTGCCAGCTCACCACGCGGGACGGGGAACACTGAAGCTTTCTTT. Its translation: CASSPRGTGNTEAFF.

In DNA form, the CDR3 reads TGTGCCAGCAGTGAAGAGGGGGGGGCAGGGGGAGGCTACACCTTC. It yields the protein CASSEEGGAGGGYTF. The chain links TRBV6-1 to TRBJ1-2, with TRBD1 identical over 7 bases. The CDR3 sequence is 15 residues long. Germline values: CDR1 MNHNS, CDR2 SASEGT. The junction had 10 bases not matched to a gene; V was cut back by 1 base and J by 8 bases.

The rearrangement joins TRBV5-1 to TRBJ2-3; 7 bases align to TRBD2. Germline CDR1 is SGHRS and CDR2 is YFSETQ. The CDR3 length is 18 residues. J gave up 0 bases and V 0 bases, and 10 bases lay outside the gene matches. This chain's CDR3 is CASSLGIHSGLSTDTQYF. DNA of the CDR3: TGCGCCAGCAGCTTGGGGATCCATAGCGGGCTTAGCACAGATACGCAGTATTTT.

In DNA form, the CDR3 reads TGTGCCAGCAGCTTAGTCGGGCTAAGCGCCGGGGAGCTGTTTTTT. Encoded protein: CASSLVGLSAGELFF. The rearrangement joins TRBV11-2 to TRBJ2-2; D not resolved. This CDR3 comprises 15 residues. The V end was cut by 1 base, the J end by 6 bases, with 12 bases between. Germline loops: CDR1 SGHAT, CDR2 FQNNGV.

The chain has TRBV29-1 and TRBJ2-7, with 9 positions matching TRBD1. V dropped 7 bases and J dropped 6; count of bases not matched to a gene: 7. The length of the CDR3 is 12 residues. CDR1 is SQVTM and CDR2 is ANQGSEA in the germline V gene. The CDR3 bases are TGCAGCGCCGGGACAGGGTCATTCGAGCAGTACTTC. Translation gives CSAGTGSFEQYF.

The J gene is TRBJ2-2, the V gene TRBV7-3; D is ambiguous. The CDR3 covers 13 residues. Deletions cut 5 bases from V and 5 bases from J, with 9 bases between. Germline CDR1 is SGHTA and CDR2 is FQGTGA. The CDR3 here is CASSGRGTGELFF. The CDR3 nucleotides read TGTGCCAGCAGCGGGCGTGGAACCGGGGAGCTGTTTTTT.

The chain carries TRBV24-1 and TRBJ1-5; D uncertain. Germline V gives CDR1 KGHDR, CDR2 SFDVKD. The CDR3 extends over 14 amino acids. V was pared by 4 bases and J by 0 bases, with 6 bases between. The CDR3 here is CATSEGNSNQPQHF. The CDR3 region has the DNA TGTGCCACCAGTGAAGGGAATAGCAATCAGCCCCAGCATTTT.

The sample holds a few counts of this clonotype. CDR3 in amino acids: CASSQGGGGYGQETQYF. The CDR3 nucleotides read TGTGCCAGCAGCCAAGGGGGAGGGGGCTACGGGCAAGAGACCCAGTACTTC. This chain joins TRBV3-1 and TRBJ2-5, with D perhaps matching TRBD1 or TRBD2 (7 bases each). Germline CDR1 reads LGHDT; CDR2 reads YNNKEL (reference sequence). V lost 1 base and J lost 2, with 17 bases in between. The CDR3 has 17 amino acids.

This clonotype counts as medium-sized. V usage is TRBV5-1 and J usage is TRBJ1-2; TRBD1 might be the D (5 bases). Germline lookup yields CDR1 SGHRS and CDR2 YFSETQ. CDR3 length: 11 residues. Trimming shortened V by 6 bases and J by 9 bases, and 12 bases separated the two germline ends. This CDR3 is CASTSGGSYTF. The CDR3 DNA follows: TGCGCCAGCACCTCCGGGGGGAGCTACACCTTC.

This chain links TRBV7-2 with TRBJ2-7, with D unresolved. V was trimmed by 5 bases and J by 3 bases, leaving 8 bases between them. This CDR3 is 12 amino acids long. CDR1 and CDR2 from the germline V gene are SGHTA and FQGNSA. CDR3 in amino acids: CASSNLIYEQYF. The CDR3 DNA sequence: TGTGCCAGCAGCAACCTTATCTACGAGCAGTACTTC.

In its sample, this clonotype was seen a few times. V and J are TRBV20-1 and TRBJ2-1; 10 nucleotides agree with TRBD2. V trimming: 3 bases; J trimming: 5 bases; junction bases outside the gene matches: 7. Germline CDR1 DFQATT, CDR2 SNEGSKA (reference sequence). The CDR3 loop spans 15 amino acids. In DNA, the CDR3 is TGCAGTGCTAGGGTAGCGGGAGGCGTAAACAATGAGCAGTTCTTC. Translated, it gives CSARVAGGVNNEQFF.

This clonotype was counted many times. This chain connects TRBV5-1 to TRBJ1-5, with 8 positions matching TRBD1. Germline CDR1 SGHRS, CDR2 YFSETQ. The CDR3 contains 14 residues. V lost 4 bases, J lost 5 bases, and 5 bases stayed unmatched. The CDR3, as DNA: TGCGCCAGCAGCCTGGGACAGGTCGATCAGCCCCAGCATTTT. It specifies CASSLGQVDQPQHF. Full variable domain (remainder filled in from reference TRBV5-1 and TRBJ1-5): KAGVTQTPRYLIKTRGQQVTLSCSPISGHRSVSWYQQTPGQGLQFLFEYFSETQRNKGNFPGRFSGRQFSNSRSEMNVSTLELGDSALYLCASSLGQVDQPQHFGDGTRLSIL.

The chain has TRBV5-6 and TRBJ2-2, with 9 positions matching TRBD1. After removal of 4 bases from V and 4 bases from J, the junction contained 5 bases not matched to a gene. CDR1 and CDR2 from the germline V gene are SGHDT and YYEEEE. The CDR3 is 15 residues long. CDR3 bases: TGTGCCAGCAGCGGCACAGGGGGCGGCACCGGGGAGCTGTTTTTT. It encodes CASSGTGGGTGELFF.

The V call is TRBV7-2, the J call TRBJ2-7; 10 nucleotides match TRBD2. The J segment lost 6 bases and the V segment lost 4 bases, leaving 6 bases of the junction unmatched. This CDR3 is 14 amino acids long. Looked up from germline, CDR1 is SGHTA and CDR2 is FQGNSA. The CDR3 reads CASSSSGSLPEQYF. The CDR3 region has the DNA TGTGCCAGCAGCTCTAGCGGGAGTTTGCCCGAGCAGTACTTC.

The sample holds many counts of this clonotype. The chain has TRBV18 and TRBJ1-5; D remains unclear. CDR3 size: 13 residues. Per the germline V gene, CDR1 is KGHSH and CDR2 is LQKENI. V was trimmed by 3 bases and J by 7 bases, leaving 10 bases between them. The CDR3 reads CASSPSARQPQHF. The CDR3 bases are TGTGCCAGCTCACCTTCGGCGCGACAGCCCCAGCATTTT. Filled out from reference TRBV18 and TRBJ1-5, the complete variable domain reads NAGVMQNPRHLVRRRGQEARLRCSPMKGHSHVYWYRQLPEEGLKFMVYLQKENIIDESGMPKERFSAEFPKEGPSILRIQQVVRGDSAAYFCASSPSARQPQHFGDGTRLSIL.

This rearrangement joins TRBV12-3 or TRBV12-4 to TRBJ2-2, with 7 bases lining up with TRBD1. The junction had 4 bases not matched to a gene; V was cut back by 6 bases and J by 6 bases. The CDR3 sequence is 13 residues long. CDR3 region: CASSTGVPGELFF. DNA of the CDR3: TGTGCCAGCAGCACAGGGGTTCCCGGGGAGCTGTTTTTT.

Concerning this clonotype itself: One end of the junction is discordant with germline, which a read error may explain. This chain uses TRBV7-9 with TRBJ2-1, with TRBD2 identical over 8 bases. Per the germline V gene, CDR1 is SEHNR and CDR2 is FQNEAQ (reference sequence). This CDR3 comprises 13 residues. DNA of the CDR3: TGTGCCAGCAGCCGGACCGGCCGGCGGGAGGAGTCCTTC. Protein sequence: CASSRTGRREESF.

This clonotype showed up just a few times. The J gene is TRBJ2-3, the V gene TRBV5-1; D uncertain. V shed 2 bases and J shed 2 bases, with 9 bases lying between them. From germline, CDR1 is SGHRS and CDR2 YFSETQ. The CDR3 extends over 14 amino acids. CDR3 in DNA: TGCGCCAGCAGCTTTATCCAGTCCACAGATACGCAGTATTTT. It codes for CASSFIQSTDTQYF. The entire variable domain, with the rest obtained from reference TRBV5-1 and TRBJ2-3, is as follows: KAGVTQTPRYLIKTRGQQVTLSCSPISGHRSVSWYQQTPGQGLQFLFEYFSETQRNKGNFPGRFSGRQFSNSRSEMNVSTLELGDSALYLCASSFIQSTDTQYFGPGTRLTVL.

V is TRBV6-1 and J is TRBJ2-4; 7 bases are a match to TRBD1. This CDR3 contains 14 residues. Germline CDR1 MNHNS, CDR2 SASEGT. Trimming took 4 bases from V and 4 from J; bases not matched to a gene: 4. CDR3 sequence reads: CASSGTGTKNIQYF. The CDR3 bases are TGTGCCAGCAGTGGGACAGGCACGAAAAACATTCAGTACTTC.